A single sample is the source of the 13 T cell receptor beta chains below, sequenced in a study of spatial heterogeneity in lung cancer. Whole-study results and caveats: Higher tumor mutation counts went along with higher counts of expanded intratumoral alpha and beta TCRs.

Documented time point: sample taken at primary tumor resection. TCRdb ran MiXCR on the 5' RACE reads and lists one entry per CDR3 protein. The table records about 3,500 distinct CDR3 sequences, about 7.3% of them present only once. What these receptors recognize is not known. Sequencing used lung tumor tissue, obtained at surgery. Source of these receptors: a male donor with early-stage non-small cell lung cancer.

The chain has TRBV5-1 and TRBJ2-7; 7 nucleotides agree with TRBD1. Germline V gene lookup returns CDR1 SGHRS and CDR2 YFSETQ. J was trimmed by 0 bases and V by 4 bases; bases with no gene match: 7. This CDR3 has 15 amino acids. CDR3 loop: CASSVTGTVSYEQYF. The DNA for the CDR3 is TGCGCCAGCAGCGTTACCGGGACAGTCTCCTACGAGCAGTACTTC.

Relative to its sample, this clonotype is medium-sized (0.01 to 0.1%). The chain employs TRBV10-3 and TRBJ2-3; 8 positions agree with TRBD1. The CDR3 runs 16 residues. Germline-derived CDR1 and CDR2 are ENHRY and SYGVKD. J gave up 0 bases and V 8 bases, and 10 bases lay outside the gene matches. The CDR3 region is CAIGAGTGTSTDTQYF. The CDR3 nucleotides are TGTGCCATCGGGGCCGGGACAGGAACCAGCACAGATACGCAGTATTTT.

This clonotype was counted a few times. A read error may explain this, as a much larger clone is one base away. The chain combines TRBV20-1 with TRBJ1-4; D remains ambiguous. Per the germline V gene, CDR1 is DFQATT and CDR2 is SNEGSKA (reference sequence). The V end lost 5 bases, the J end lost 1 base, and 14 bases lay between the germline ends. CDR3 size: 15 residues. CDR3 sequence: CSASSPNGTNEKLFF. In DNA form, the CDR3 reads TGCAGTGCTTCGTCCCCCAACGGAACTAATGAAAAACTGTTTTTT.

The chain links TRBV30 to TRBJ2-3; D is uncertain. Per the germline V gene, CDR1 is GTSNPN and CDR2 is SVGIG (reference sequence). CDR3 length: 12 residues. Trimming removed 0 bases at V and 8 bases at J, with 9 bases between. The CDR3 spells CAWSVRVGTQYF. The CDR3 DNA is TGTGCCTGGAGTGTACGAGTGGGTACGCAGTATTTT.

This clonotype counts as medium-sized. The V and J genes are TRBV6-6 and TRBJ2-5, with TRBD2 matching over 10 bases. This CDR3 is built from 16 residues. From germline, CDR1 is MNHNY and CDR2 SVGAGI (reference sequence). V was clipped by 0 bases and J by 5 bases; unmatched bases: 6. Here the CDR3 DNA reads TGTGCCAGCAGTTACTCCAAGCGGGAGGGCCACGAGACCCAGTACTTC. Protein: CASSYSKREGHETQYF.

By share, this clonotype counts as medium-sized. The chain recombines TRBV5-1 with TRBJ2-7, with 8 bases matching TRBD1. Germline V gives CDR1 SGHRS, CDR2 YFSETQ. V shed 2 bases and J 2 bases; nucleotides not matched to a gene: 3. The CDR3 is made up of 14 amino acids. This chain's CDR3 is CASSFSTGAYEQYF. Here the CDR3 DNA reads TGCGCCAGCAGCTTCTCGACAGGGGCCTACGAGCAGTACTTC.

This clonotype is judged medium-sized (0.01 to 0.1%). V and J are TRBV6-2 or TRBV6-3 and TRBJ2-1; TRBD1 agrees at 8 bases. The CDR3 loop spans 13 amino acids. From germline, CDR1 is MNHEY and CDR2 SVGEGT. The ends lost 4 bases at V and 16 bases at J; junction bases unmatched: 12. The CDR3 is CASSFGTGGVGFF. CDR3 coding DNA: TGTGCCAGCAGTTTCGGGACAGGTGGGGTGGGTTTCTTC.

Sample share makes this clonotype medium-sized. The chain has TRBV11-3 and TRBJ1-1; possibly TRBD1 for D (6 bases). This CDR3 contains 13 residues. Deletions cut 1 base from V and 11 bases from J, with 14 bases between. Per the germline V gene, CDR1 is SGHNT and CDR2 is YENEEA. CDR3 bases: TGTGCCAGCAGCTTAGGCCTGCAGGGGAGGGCTTTCTTT. Its translation is CASSLGLQGRAFF.

V gene TRBV7-3 combines with J gene TRBJ2-3; perhaps TRBD1 as D (6 bases). The germline gives CDR1 SGHTA, CDR2 FQGTGA. This CDR3 comprises 14 residues. Trimming pared 5 bases from V and 0 bases from J, leaving 9 bases between. For the CDR3, the DNA is TGTGCCAGCAGCCCAGGACAGAGCACAGATACGCAGTATTTT. Translated: CASSPGQSTDTQYF. Drawing the rest from reference TRBV7-3 and TRBJ2-3, the complete variable domain is GAGVSQTPSNKVTEKGKYVELRCDPISGHTALYWYRQSLGQGPEFLIYFQGTGAADDSGLPNDRFFAVRPEGSVSTLKIQRTERGDSAVYLCASSPGQSTDTQYFGPGTRLTVL.

By its share, this clonotype is medium-sized. The chain employs TRBV3-1 and TRBJ1-2, with D unresolved. V was pared by 1 base and J by 4 bases, with 10 bases between. CDR1 and CDR2 from the germline V gene are LGHDT and YNNKEL (reference sequence). This CDR3 spans 14 amino acids. The CDR3 here is CASSQAAATYGYTF. For the CDR3, the DNA is TGTGCCAGCAGCCAAGCCGCCGCCACCTATGGCTACACCTTC.

This clonotype counts as medium-sized. The genes are TRBV7-8 and TRBJ2-1, with 10 bases identical to TRBD2. Germline CDR1 SGHVS, CDR2 FQNEAQ. The CDR3 spans 15 residues. J gave up 7 bases and V 5 bases, and 8 bases lay outside the gene matches. Here the CDR3 DNA reads TGTGCCAGCAGCCCAACTAGCGGGGTATTTAATGAGCAGTTCTTC. Its protein is CASSPTSGVFNEQFF.

This clonotype is labeled as medium-sized. The DNA of the CDR3 is TGCAGCGTTGCAAAGGTGGTATATCAGCCCCAGCATTTT. Its protein product is CSVAKVVYQPQHF. The chain has TRBV29-1 and TRBJ1-5; the D is unclear. V was trimmed by 4 bases and J by 5 bases, leaving 12 bases between them. The CDR3 is made up of 13 amino acids. Germline CDR1 and CDR2: SQVTM and ANQGSEA.

This clonotype is categorized as medium-sized. The chain recombines TRBV28 with TRBJ2-5; D is undetermined. Germline V lookup: CDR1 MDHEN, CDR2 SYDVKM. The length of the CDR3 is 11 residues. Trimming stripped 4 bases from V and 5 bases from J, with 5 bases between. CDR3 bases: TGTGCCAGCAGTTGGGGTGAGACCCAGTACTTC. Translating it yields CASSWGETQYF.